One and the same sample provided the 28 T cell receptor beta chains below, sequenced in a study of control samples from healthy donors and cancer patients. Sequencing used immunoSEQ multiplex PCR; TCRdb keeps in-frame clones, though not all of them. In the table there are around 120,000 clones, more than 70% of which are singletons. Sequenced sample: blood. The receptors were sampled from a middle-aged man in good health.

In its sample, this clone was seen a few times. CDR3 loop: CASSLAGTGSGNTIYF. CDR3 in DNA: TGTGCCAGCAGCTTAGCAGGGACAGGGTCGGGAAACACCATATATTTT. The V call is TRBV13, the J call TRBJ1-3, with 9 bases lining up with TRBD1. Germline CDR1 reads PRHDT; CDR2 reads FYEKMQ (reference sequence). The CDR3 runs 16 residues. J lost 4 bases, V lost 1 base, and 5 bases had no gene match.

CDR3 sequence reads: CASSWGLAGSETQYF. In DNA form, the CDR3 reads TGTGCCAGCAGCTGGGGACTAGCGGGATCCGAGACCCAGTACTTC. J is TRBJ2-5 and V is TRBV5-6; 13 nucleotides line up with TRBD2. V shed 3 bases and J 5 bases; nucleotides not matched to a gene: 4. Germline CDR1 is SGHDT and CDR2 is YYEEEE. The CDR3 is 15 amino acids. The full variable domain, with the rest looked up from reference TRBV5-6 and TRBJ2-5, is DAGVTQSPTHLIKTRGQQVTLRCSPKSGHDTVSWYQQALGQGPQFIFQYYEEEERQRGNFPDRFSGHQFPNYSSELNVNALLLGDSALYLCASSWGLAGSETQYFGPGTRLLVL.

The chain recombines TRBV2 with TRBJ1-2, with unresolved D. The CDR3 contains 12 residues. V was trimmed by 5 bases and J by 4 bases, leaving 8 bases between them. CDR1 is SNHLY and CDR2 is FYNNEI in the germline V gene. CDR3: CASSILGYGYTF. In DNA, the CDR3 is TGTGCCAGCAGTATTTTAGGCTATGGCTACACCTTC. The entire variable domain, with the rest obtained from reference TRBV2 and TRBJ1-2, is as follows: EPEVTQTPSHQVTQMGQEVILRCVPISNHLYFYWYRQILGQKVEFLVSFYNNEISEKSEIFDDQFSVERPDGSNFTLKIRSTKLEDSAMYFCASSILGYGYTFGSGTRLTVV.

The chain combines TRBV6-2 or TRBV6-3 with TRBJ1-1, with D uncertain. V was cut by 3 bases and J by 7 bases, with 6 bases left in between. Per the germline V gene, CDR1 is MNHEY and CDR2 is SVGEGT. The CDR3 spans 11 residues. The DNA of the CDR3 is TGTGCCAGCAGTTATTCCGGTGAAGCTTTCTTT. Protein: CASSYSGEAFF.

The chain employs TRBV23-1 and TRBJ1-4, with 9 positions matching TRBD1. TRBV23-1 is placed among ORFs of uncertain function. CDR3 size: 20 residues. V was clipped by 0 bases and J by 2 bases; unmatched bases: 13. CDR3 bases: TGCGCCAGCAGTCAATCACACAGGGGGCCCTATGGTTCGACTAATGAAAAACTGTTTTTT. Amino acid sequence: CASSQSHRGPYGSTNEKLFF.

This clone was seen more than once but under ten times. The chain recombines TRBV9 with TRBJ2-7; the D gene is possibly TRBD1 (5 bases). The CDR3 length is 15 residues. CDR1 is SGDLS and CDR2 is YYNGEE in the germline V gene. V was shortened by 5 bases and J by 2 bases, with 17 bases between the two germline ends. The CDR3, as DNA: TGTGCCAGCAGTATAAGGTCCAGGGATACCTACGAGCAGTACTTC. It encodes CASSIRSRDTYEQYF.

The chain has TRBV21-1 and TRBJ2-7. TRBV21-1 is a listed pseudogene. The CDR3 is made up of 14 amino acids. Here the CDR3 DNA reads TGTGCCAGCAGCAAAGGAGAGGGGTCCTACGAGCAGTACTTC. Its protein is CASSKGEGSYEQYF.

The V and J genes are TRBV3-1 (or the pseudogene TRBV3-2) and TRBJ2-7, with 10 bases fitting TRBD2. CDR3 length equals 15 residues. Germline CDR1 LGHDT, CDR2 YNNKEL (reference sequence). V was clipped by 1 base and J by 4 bases; unmatched bases: 4. The CDR3 coding sequence is TGTGCCAGCAGCCAAGGGACTAGCGGAAAATACGAGCAGTACTTC. Amino acid sequence: CASSQGTSGKYEQYF.

V usage is TRBV7-6 and J usage is TRBJ2-5, with 9 bases lining up with TRBD2. From germline, CDR1 is SGHVS and CDR2 FNYEAQ. The ends lost 0 bases at V and 3 bases at J; junction bases unmatched: 5. The CDR3 loop spans 16 amino acids. The CDR3 loop is CASSLALAGVEETQYF. The CDR3 DNA sequence: TGTGCCAGCAGCTTAGCATTAGCGGGGGTGGAAGAGACCCAGTACTTC.

This chain links TRBV10-1 with TRBJ1-4, with D possibly matching TRBD1 (5 bases). The V end was cut by 7 bases, the J end by 0 bases, with 15 bases between. This CDR3 is 16 amino acids long. From germline, CDR1 is WNHNN and CDR2 SYGVQD (reference sequence). The CDR3: CASKGRRTATNEKLFF. The CDR3 DNA is TGCGCCAGCAAGGGACGGAGAACAGCAACTAATGAAAAACTGTTTTTT.

The V and J genes are TRBV12-3 or TRBV12-4 and TRBJ2-1; D gene ambiguous. The CDR3 has 11 amino acids. Trimming shortened V by 3 bases and J by 11 bases, and 8 bases separated the two germline ends. CDR3 coding DNA: TGTGCCAGCAGTTTCGGTGCGCAGCAGTTCTTC. This translates into CASSFGAQQFF.

This clone appeared once. This chain joins TRBV4-3 and TRBJ2-3; 7 bases map to TRBD2. CDR1 and CDR2 from the germline V gene are LGHNA and YSLEER. This CDR3 has 16 amino acids. The J segment lost 5 bases and the V segment lost 1 base, leaving 9 bases of the junction unmatched. The CDR3 DNA sequence: TGCGCCAGCAGCCAAGTAGGACGGGCGGGGGAAGATACGCAGTATTTT. Encoded protein: CASSQVGRAGEDTQYF.

The chain is built from TRBV4-3 and TRBJ1-6; tentatively, D is TRBD1 (6 bases). V gave up 3 bases and J gave up 7 bases, with 10 bases separating them. The germline gives CDR1 LGHNA, CDR2 YSLEER. This CDR3 region has 14 residues. The CDR3 nucleotides read TGCGCCAGCAGCCAGGGGACACCAAATTCACCCCTCCACTTT. Translated: CASSQGTPNSPLHF.

Points on this clone: At one of its ends the junction is not consistent with the germline gene, which may arise from a read error. V gene TRBV30 combines with J gene TRBJ1-6, with TRBD1 as a possible D gene (5 bases). Germline CDR1 GTSNPN, CDR2 SVGIG (reference sequence). CDR3 length: 13 amino acids. CDR3 amino acids: CAWSVRDHIVFEF. CDR3 nucleotides: TGTGCCTGGAGTGTCCGGGACCACATTGTCTTTGAATTT.

The table lists this clone with a few counts. The chain combines TRBV11-2 with TRBJ2-7; D is unclear. This CDR3 contains 14 residues. The V gene's germline CDR1 is SGHAT and CDR2 FQNNGV. V shed 2 bases and J shed 2 bases, with 10 bases lying between them. The CDR3 DNA sequence: TGTGCCAGCAGCTTACTGGACGGTCCCTACGAGCAGTACTTC. This sequence encodes CASSLLDGPYEQYF.

The chain recombines TRBV11-2 with TRBJ1-4; TRBD1 matches 8 bases. The CDR3 is 17 amino acids. Losses at the gene ends were 5 bases for V and 4 bases for J; bases not matched to a gene: 12. Per germline, CDR1 SGHAT and CDR2 FQNNGV. CDR3 residues: CASSPNWQGAGNEKLFF. CDR3 in DNA: TGTGCCAGCAGCCCTAATTGGCAGGGGGCTGGTAATGAAAAACTGTTTTTT.

This chain uses TRBV7-8 with TRBJ1-5, with 9 bases fitting TRBD1. The germline CDR1 and CDR2 sequences are SGHVS and FQNEAQ. There are 16 residues in the CDR3. V gave up 5 bases and J gave up 1 base; unmatched junction bases: 6. CDR3 in DNA: TGTGCCAGCAGCATTACCGGGACAGGGAGCAATCAGCCCCAGCATTTT. Protein sequence: CASSITGTGSNQPQHF. Full variable domain (remainder filled in from reference TRBV7-8 and TRBJ1-5): GAGVSQSPRYKVAKRGQDVALRCDPISGHVSLFWYQQALGQGPEFLTYFQNEAQLDKSGLPSDRFFAERPEGSVSTLKIQRTQQEDSAVYLCASSITGTGSNQPQHFGDGTRLSIL.

The rearrangement links TRBV7-8 to TRBJ1-6; 8 bases fit TRBD1. The CDR3 loop spans 14 amino acids. CDR1 SGHVS and CDR2 FQNEAQ come from the germline V gene. Losses at the gene ends were 6 bases for V and 7 bases for J; bases not matched to a gene: 5. CDR3 nucleotides: TGTGCCAGCAGTTTGGACAGGGACAATTCACCCCTCCACTTT. As protein: CASSLDRDNSPLHF.

This chain joins TRBV4-1 and TRBJ2-5; D tentatively reads TRBD1 or TRBD2 (5 bases each). This CDR3 is 15 amino acids long. The V gene's germline CDR1 is MGHRA and CDR2 YSYEKL. The germline V and J ends were trimmed by 2 bases and 2 bases, with 12 bases remaining between them. CDR3 in amino acids: CASSQRDRTQETQYF. The DNA for the CDR3 is TGCGCCAGCAGCCAACGGGATAGGACACAAGAGACCCAGTACTTC.

CDR3 sequence (DNA): TGTGCCACCAGTGATTCACAGGCACACCAAGAGACCCAGTACTTC. The encoded protein is CATSDSQAHQETQYF. This chain uses TRBV24-1 with TRBJ2-5; a weak D match, TRBD1 (5 bases). Trimming took off 2 bases at V and 0 bases at J, with 9 bases between the two ends. This CDR3 contains 15 residues. Germline V gene data show CDR1 as KGHDR and CDR2 as SFDVKD.

The chain has TRBV2 and TRBJ1-3; no firm D call. V lost 4 bases to trimming and J lost 2 bases, with 15 bases between them. The CDR3 is 16 amino acids. Germline assignment: CDR1 SNHLY and CDR2 FYNNEI. As DNA, the CDR3 is TGTGCCAGCAGTGCGGGCAAGGGAGGCGCTGGAAACACCATATATTTT. The encoded protein is CASSAGKGGAGNTIYF. The full variable domain, with the rest looked up from reference TRBV2 and TRBJ1-3, is EPEVTQTPSHQVTQMGQEVILRCVPISNHLYFYWYRQILGQKVEFLVSFYNNEISEKSEIFDDQFSVERPDGSNFTLKIRSTKLEDSAMYFCASSAGKGGAGNTIYFGEGSWLTVV.

CDR3 in amino acids: CAWSVHGMGGYTF. The DNA of the CDR3 is TGTGCCTGGAGTGTACATGGGATGGGTGGCTACACCTTC. The V gene is TRBV30, the J gene TRBJ1-2; no reliable D call. The CDR3 runs to 13 residues. Germline V gene lookup returns CDR1 GTSNPN and CDR2 SVGIG (reference sequence). The V end was cut by 0 bases, the J end by 7 bases, with 12 bases between.

The chain recombines TRBV27 with TRBJ1-1; no reliable D call. The CDR3 covers 16 residues. V shed 0 bases and J shed 4 bases, with 15 bases lying between them. CDR1 is MNHEY, CDR2 SMNVEV, per germline (reference sequence). CDR3 loop: CASSLSVPSWGTEAFF. The CDR3, as DNA: TGTGCCAGCAGTTTATCAGTTCCGTCATGGGGCACTGAAGCTTTCTTT.

The chain links TRBV11-3 to TRBJ2-2, with a possible D match to TRBD2 (6 bases). Trimming removed 1 base from V and 14 bases from J, with 11 bases in between. CDR1 SGHNT and CDR2 YENEEA come from the germline V gene. This CDR3 is 12 amino acids long. The CDR3 is CASSLVAGRLFF. For the CDR3, the DNA is TGTGCCAGCAGCTTAGTGGCGGGGCGTCTGTTTTTT.

The chain joins TRBV12-3 or TRBV12-4 to TRBJ2-6; D uncertain. This CDR3 is built from 13 residues. V lost 6 bases, J lost 0 bases, and 3 bases lay in between. The CDR3 DNA is TGTGCCAGCAGAAGCTCTGGGGCCAACGTCCTGACTTTC. Its translation: CASRSSGANVLTF.

This clone was seen once. This chain links TRBV10-3 with TRBJ2-5, with D perhaps matching TRBD1 or TRBD2 (6 bases each). Trimming removed 7 bases from V and 4 bases from J, with 16 bases in between. The CDR3 totals 14 residues. CDR1 ENHRY and CDR2 SYGVKD come from the germline V gene. CDR3 protein: CAIMGAGQGETQYF. DNA for the CDR3: TGTGCCATCATGGGGGCGGGACAAGGAGAGACCCAGTACTTC.

The chain joins TRBV19 to TRBJ2-7, with 9 bases lining up with TRBD1. In germline, CDR1 is LNHDA, CDR2 SQIVND (reference sequence). The V and J ends lost 5 bases and 4 bases, in that order; junction bases with no gene match: 9. This CDR3 has 15 amino acids. CDR3 region: CASSPPGQGKYEQYF. CDR3 DNA: TGTGCCAGTAGTCCTCCGGGACAGGGCAAATACGAGCAGTACTTC.

V gene TRBV11-3 combines with J gene TRBJ2-5; TRBD2 matches 10 bases. V lost 10 bases and J lost 1; bases outside the gene matches: 6. This CDR3 is built from 14 residues. Germline V lookup: CDR1 SGHNT, CDR2 YENEEA. The CDR3: CATSLAGFQETQYF. The CDR3 nucleotides are TGTGCCACTTCACTAGCGGGGTTCCAAGAGACCCAGTACTTC. The full variable domain, in which reference TRBV11-3 and TRBJ2-5 provide the parts outside the CDR3, is EAGVVQSPRYKIIEKKQPVAFWCNPISGHNTLYWYLQNLGQGPELLIRYENEEAVDDSQLPKDRFSAERLKGVDSTLKIQPAELGDSAVYLCATSLAGFQETQYFGPGTRLLVL.